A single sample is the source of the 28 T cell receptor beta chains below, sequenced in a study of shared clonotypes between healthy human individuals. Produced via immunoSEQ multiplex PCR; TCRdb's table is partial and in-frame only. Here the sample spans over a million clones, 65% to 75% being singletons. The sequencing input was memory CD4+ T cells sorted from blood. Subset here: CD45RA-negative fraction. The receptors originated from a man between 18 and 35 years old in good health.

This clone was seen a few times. For the CDR3, the DNA is TGTGCCAGCAGCTTGAACACCAGGGGCCAAGAGACCCAGTACTTC. This translates into CASSLNTRGQETQYF. The chain couples TRBV7-8 to TRBJ2-5, with D perhaps TRBD1 (6 bases). In germline, CDR1 is SGHVS, CDR2 FQNEAQ. The germline V and J ends were trimmed by 3 bases and 1 base, with 12 bases remaining between them. CDR3 length: 15 residues.

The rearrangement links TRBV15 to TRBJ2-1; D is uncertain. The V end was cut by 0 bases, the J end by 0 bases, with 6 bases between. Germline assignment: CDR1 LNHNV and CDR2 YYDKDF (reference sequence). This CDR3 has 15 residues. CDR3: CATSRDESSYNEQFF. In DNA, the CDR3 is TGTGCCACCAGCAGAGACGAGAGCTCCTACAATGAGCAGTTCTTC.

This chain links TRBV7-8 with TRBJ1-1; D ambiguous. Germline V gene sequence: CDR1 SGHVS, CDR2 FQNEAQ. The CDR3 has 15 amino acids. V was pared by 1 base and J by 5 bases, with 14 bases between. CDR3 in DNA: TGTGCCAGCAGCTTAGGTCGTCATCGCGATACTGAAGCTTTCTTT. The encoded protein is CASSLGRHRDTEAFF.

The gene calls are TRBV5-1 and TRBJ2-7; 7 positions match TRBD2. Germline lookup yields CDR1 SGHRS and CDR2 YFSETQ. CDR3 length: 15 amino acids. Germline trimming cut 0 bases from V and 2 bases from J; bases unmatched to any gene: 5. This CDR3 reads CASSLAAGVTYEQYF. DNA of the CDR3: TGCGCCAGCAGCTTGGCGGCGGGAGTGACCTACGAGCAGTACTTC. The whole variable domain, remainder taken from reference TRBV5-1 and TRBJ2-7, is KAGVTQTPRYLIKTRGQQVTLSCSPISGHRSVSWYQQTPGQGLQFLFEYFSETQRNKGNFPGRFSGRQFSNSRSEMNVSTLELGDSALYLCASSLAAGVTYEQYFGPGTRLTVT.

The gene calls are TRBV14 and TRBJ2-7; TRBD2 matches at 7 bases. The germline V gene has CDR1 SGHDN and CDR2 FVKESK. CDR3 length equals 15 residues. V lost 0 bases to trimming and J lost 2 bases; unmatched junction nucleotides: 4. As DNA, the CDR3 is TGTGCCAGCAGCCAAGAGGGGCTAGCGGCCTACGAGCAGTACTTC. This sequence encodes CASSQEGLAAYEQYF.

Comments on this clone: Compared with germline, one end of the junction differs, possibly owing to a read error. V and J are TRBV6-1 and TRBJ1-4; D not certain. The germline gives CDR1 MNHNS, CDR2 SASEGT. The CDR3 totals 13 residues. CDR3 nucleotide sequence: TGTGCCAGCGTCGATAATCCGGGCCTACCATTTCTTTTT. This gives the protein CASVDNPGLPFLF.

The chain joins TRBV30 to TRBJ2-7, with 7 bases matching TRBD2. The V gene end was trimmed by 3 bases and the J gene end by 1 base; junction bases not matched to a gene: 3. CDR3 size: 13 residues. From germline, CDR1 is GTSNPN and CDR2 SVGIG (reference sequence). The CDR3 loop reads CAWRSGVSYEQYF. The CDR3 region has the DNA TGTGCCTGGAGAAGCGGGGTTTCCTACGAGCAGTACTTC.

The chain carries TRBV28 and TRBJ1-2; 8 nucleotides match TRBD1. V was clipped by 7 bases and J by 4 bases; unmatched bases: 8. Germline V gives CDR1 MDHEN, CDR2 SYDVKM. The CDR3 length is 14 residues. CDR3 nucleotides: TGTGCCAGCACCGTGGGACAGGCGTCCTATGGCTACACCTTC. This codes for CASTVGQASYGYTF.

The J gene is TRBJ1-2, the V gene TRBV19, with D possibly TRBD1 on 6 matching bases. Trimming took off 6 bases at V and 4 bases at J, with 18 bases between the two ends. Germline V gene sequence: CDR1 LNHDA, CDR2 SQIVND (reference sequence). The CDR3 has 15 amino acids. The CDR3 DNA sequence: TGTGCCAGTAGGGGCCTCGGCGCGGGGGCCTATGGCTACACCTTC. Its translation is CASRGLGAGAYGYTF.

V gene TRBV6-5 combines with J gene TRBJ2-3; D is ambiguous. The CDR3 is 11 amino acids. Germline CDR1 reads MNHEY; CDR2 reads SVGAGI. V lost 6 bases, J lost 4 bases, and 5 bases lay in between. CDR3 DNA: TGTGCCAGCAGCAGTTCAGATACGCAGTATTTT. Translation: CASSSSDTQYF.

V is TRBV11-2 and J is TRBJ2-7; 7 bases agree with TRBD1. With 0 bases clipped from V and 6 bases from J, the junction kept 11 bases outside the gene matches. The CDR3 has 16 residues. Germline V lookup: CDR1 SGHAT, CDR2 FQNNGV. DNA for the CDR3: TGTGCCAGCAGCTTAGATGGGAAGGGGGCAAGGGGCGAGCAGTACTTC. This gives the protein CASSLDGKGARGEQYF.

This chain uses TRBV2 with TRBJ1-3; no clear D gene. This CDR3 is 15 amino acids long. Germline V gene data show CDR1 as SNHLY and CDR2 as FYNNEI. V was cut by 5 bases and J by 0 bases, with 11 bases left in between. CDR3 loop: CASSPIRSSGNTIYF. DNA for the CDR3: TGTGCCAGCAGTCCGATACGGAGCTCTGGAAACACCATATATTTT.

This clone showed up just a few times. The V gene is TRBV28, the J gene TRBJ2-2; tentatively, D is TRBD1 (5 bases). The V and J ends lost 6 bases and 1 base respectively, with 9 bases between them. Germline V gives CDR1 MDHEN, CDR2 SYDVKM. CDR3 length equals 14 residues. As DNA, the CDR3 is TGTGCCAGCAGGGGGCGCGGGAACACCGGGGAGCTGTTTTTT. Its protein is CASRGRGNTGELFF.

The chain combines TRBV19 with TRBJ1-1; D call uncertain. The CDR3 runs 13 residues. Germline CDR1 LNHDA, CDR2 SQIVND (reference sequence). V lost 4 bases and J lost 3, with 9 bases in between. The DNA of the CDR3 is TGTGCCAGTAGTACTGATTGGGACACTGAAGCTTTCTTT. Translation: CASSTDWDTEAFF.

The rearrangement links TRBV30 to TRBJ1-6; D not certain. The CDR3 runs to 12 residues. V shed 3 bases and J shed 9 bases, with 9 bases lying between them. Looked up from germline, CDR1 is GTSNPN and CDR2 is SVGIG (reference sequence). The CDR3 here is CAWSSPVSPLHF. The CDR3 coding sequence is TGTGCCTGGAGCTCCCCCGTTTCACCCCTCCACTTT. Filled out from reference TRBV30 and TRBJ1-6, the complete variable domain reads SQTIHQWPATLVQPVGSPLSLECTVEGTSNPNLYWYRQAAGRGLQLLFYSVGIGQISSEVPQNLSASRPQDRQFILSSKKLLLSDSGFYLCAWSSPVSPLHFGNGTRLTVT.

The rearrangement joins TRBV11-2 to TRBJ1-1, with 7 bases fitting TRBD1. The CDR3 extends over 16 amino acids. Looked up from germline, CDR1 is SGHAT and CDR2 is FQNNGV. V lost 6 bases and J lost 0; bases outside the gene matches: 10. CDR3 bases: TGTGCCAGCAGACCCCCAGGGGGTCGGATGAACACTGAAGCTTTCTTT. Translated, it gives CASRPPGGRMNTEAFF.

CDR3 in amino acids: CAWMLAGGRTGELFF. The CDR3 DNA reads as TGTGCCTGGATGCTAGCGGGAGGAAGGACCGGGGAGCTGTTTTTT. The chain has TRBV30 and TRBJ2-2; 11 nucleotides line up with TRBD2. With 4 bases clipped from V and 5 bases from J, the junction kept 6 bases outside the gene matches. The CDR3 is 15 amino acids. Germline V gives CDR1 GTSNPN, CDR2 SVGIG (reference sequence).

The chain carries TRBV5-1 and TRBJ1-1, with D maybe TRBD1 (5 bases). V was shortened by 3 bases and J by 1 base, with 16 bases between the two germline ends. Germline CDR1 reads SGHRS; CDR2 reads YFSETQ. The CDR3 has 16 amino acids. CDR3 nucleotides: TGCGCCAGCAGCTCGCAGGGTTCGGGACCGAACACTGAAGCTTTCTTT. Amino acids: CASSSQGSGPNTEAFF. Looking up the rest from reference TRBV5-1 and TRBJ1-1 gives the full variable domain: KAGVTQTPRYLIKTRGQQVTLSCSPISGHRSVSWYQQTPGQGLQFLFEYFSETQRNKGNFPGRFSGRQFSNSRSEMNVSTLELGDSALYLCASSSQGSGPNTEAFFGQGTRLTVV.

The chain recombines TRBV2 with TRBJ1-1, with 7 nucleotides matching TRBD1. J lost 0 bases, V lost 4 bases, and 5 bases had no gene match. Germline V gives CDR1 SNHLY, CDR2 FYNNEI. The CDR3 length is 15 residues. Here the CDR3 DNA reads TGTGCCAGCAGTGGAGGACAGGCCATGAACACTGAAGCTTTCTTT. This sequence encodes CASSGGQAMNTEAFF.

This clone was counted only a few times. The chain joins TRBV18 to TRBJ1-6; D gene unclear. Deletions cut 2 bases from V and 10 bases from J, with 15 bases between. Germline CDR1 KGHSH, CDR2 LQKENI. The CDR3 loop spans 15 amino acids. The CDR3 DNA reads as TGTGCCAGCTCACCAATGACCGTCACGGACTCACCCCTCCACTTT. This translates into CASSPMTVTDSPLHF. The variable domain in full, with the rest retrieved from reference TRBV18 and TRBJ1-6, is NAGVMQNPRHLVRRRGQEARLRCSPMKGHSHVYWYRQLPEEGLKFMVYLQKENIIDESGMPKERFSAEFPKEGPSILRIQQVVRGDSAAYFCASSPMTVTDSPLHFGNGTRLTVT.

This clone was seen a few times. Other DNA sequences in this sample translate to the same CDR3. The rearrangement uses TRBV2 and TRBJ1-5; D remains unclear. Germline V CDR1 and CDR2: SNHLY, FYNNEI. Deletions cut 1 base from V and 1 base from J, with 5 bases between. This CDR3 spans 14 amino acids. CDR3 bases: TGTGCCAGCAGTGAAGTGGTAAGCAATCAGCCCCAGCATTTT. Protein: CASSEVVSNQPQHF.

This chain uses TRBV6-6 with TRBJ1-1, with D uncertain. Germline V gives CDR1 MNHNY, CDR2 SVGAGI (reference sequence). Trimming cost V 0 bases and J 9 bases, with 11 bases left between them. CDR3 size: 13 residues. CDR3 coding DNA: TGTGCCAGCAGTTACTCCGTAACTCAGCAAGCTTTCTTT. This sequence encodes CASSYSVTQQAFF.

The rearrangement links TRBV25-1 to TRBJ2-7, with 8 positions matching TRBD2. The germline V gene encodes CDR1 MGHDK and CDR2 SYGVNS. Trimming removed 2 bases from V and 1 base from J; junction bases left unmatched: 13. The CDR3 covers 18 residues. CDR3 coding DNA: TGTGCCAGCAGTGAAACCGGAGGAATAGCGGGAATATCCTACGAGCAGTACTTC. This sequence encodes CASSETGGIAGISYEQYF.

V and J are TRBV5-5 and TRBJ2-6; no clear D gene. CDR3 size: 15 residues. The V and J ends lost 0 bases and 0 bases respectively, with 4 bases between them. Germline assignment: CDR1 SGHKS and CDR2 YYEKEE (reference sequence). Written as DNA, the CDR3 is TGTGCCAGCAGCTTGGATGCCTCTGGGGCCAACGTCCTGACTTTC. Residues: CASSLDASGANVLTF.

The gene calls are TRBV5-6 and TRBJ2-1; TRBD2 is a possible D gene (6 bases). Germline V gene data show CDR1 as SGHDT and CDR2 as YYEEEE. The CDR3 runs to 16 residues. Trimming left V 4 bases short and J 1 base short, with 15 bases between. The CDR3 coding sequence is TGTGCCAGCAGCGGACTCGGGGGTGCTTCCTACAATGAGCAGTTCTTC. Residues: CASSGLGGASYNEQFF.

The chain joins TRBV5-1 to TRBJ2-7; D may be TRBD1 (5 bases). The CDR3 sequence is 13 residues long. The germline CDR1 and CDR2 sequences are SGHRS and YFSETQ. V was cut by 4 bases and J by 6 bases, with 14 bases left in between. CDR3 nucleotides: TGCGCCAGCAGCCCCGTAGACAGAGGCGAGCAGTACTTC. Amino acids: CASSPVDRGEQYF.

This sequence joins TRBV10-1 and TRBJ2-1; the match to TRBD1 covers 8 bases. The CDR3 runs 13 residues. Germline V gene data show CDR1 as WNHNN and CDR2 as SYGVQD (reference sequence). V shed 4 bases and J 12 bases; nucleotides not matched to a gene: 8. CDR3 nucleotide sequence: TGCGCCAGCAGTGGGGACAGGCCTGGAGGGCAGTTCTTC. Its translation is CASSGDRPGGQFF.

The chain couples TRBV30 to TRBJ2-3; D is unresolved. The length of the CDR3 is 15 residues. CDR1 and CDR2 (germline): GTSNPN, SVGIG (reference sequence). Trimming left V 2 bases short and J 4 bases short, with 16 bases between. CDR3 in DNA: TGTGCCTGGAGTACGGCAGGAACCTTCCCAGATACGCAGTATTTT. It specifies CAWSTAGTFPDTQYF.